This record looks at one TCR beta chain sequence and its context. Study processing details: Estimates of nucleated cell counts were drawn from the amplification of reference gene primers. Using immunoSEQ multiplex PCR, the repertoire was profiled, and TCRdb retains in-frame clones only, with some absent. That table supplies the V and J calls and clone size; D and trimming were determined from the DNA. The sample includes about 81,000 clones, around 86% seen only once; the top ten take under 30%. The data were obtained in a study of blood T cell repertoires in COVID-19. Study-wide background: Some COVID-19 samples were acute and others convalescent; all came from the United States, Italy and Spain. Sources were T cells, B-cell-depleted T cells, or PBMCs; the material itself was cDNA or gDNA.

The length of the CDR3 is 12 residues. CDR1 and CDR2 (germline): KGHSH, LQKENI. The V end lost 2 bases, the J end lost 6 bases, and 4 bases lay between the germline ends. The gene calls are TRBV18 and TRBJ2-2; D unresolved. Specimen: peripheral blood. The source of this sequence is a human donor in a cohort sampled during active COVID-19. The chain's CDR3 is CASSPFSGELFF. CDR3 nucleotides: TGTGCCAGCTCACCATTCTCCGGGGAGCTGTTTTTT. The full variable domain, its missing parts supplied by reference TRBV18 and TRBJ2-2, is NAGVMQNPRHLVRRRGQEARLRCSPMKGHSHVYWYRQLPEEGLKFMVYLQKENIIDESGMPKERFSAEFPKEGPSILRIQQVVRGDSAAYFCASSPFSGELFFGEGSRLTVL.